This T cell receptor beta chain was obtained from a study of identical twins. V was clipped by 9 bases and J by 0 bases; unmatched bases: 7. Germline V gene lookup returns CDR1 LNHNV and CDR2 YYDKDF (reference sequence). The CDR3 is made up of 15 amino acids. Every donor was a healthy Caucasian. It was template switching that added a universal primer site, and there were unique molecular identifiers on the cDNA. TCRdb fed the 5' RACE reads into MiXCR, producing one record per CDR3 protein. This table holds 250,000 or so distinct CDR3 sequences, 5.5% to 8% found once. In its sample, this clonotype was seen many times. The same specimen was also included in a second study, on yellow fever vaccine responses in identical twins.

This clonotype was sampled from a woman aged 18-29 years in good health. Specimen: memory (CD45RO+) T cells sorted from blood. The rearrangement joins TRBV15 to TRBJ2-2; 7 bases are shared with TRBD1. In DNA form, the CDR3 reads TGTGCCACATACGACAGGGCCGCGAACACCGGGGAGCTGTTTTTT. This translates into CATYDRAANTGELFF. The full variable domain, completed using reference TRBV15 and TRBJ2-2, is DAMVIQNPRYQVTQFGKPVTLSCSQTLNHNVMYWYQQKSSQAPKLLFHYYDKDFNNEADTPDNFQSRRPNTSFCFLDIRSPGLGDTAMYLCATYDRAANTGELFFGEGSRLTVL.